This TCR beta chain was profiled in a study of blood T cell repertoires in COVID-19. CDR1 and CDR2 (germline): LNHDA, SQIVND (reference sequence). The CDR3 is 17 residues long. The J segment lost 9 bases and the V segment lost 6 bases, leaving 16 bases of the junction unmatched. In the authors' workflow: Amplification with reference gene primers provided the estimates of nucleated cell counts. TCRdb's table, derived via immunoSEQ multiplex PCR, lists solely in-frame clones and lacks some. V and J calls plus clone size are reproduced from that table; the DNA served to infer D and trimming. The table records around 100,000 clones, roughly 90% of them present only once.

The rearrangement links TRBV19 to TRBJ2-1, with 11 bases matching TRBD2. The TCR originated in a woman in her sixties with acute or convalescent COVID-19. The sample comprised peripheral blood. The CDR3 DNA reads TGTGCCAGTAGGACCTCCTCTACTAGCGGGAGTTTAGGTGAGCAGTTCTTC. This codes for CASRTSSTSGSLGEQFF.